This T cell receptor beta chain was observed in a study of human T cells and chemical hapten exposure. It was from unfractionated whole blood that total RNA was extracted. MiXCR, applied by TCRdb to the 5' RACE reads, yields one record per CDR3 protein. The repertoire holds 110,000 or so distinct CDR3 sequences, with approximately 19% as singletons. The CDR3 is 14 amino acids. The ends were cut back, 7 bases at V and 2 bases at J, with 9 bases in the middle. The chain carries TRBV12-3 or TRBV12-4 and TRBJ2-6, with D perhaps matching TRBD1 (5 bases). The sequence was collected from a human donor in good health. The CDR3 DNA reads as TGTGCCAGCACGCAGGGTACTGGGGCCAACGTCCTGACTTTC. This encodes CASTQGTGANVLTF.